Presented here are 20 T cell receptor beta chains from one specimen sequenced in a study of PD-L1 blockade in urothelial cancer. The table came from immunoSEQ multiplex PCR; TCRdb's copy has only in-frame clones and leaves some out. The profile shows some 56,000 clones, 65% to 90% of them singletons. This sample's time point: pretreatment peripheral blood. The sequences come from PBMCs, collected around atezolizumab (anti-PD-L1) treatment. Receptors originate from a man in his 70s with urothelial cancer.

This clone was seen once. This chain connects TRBV2 to TRBJ2-7, with 9 bases fitting TRBD1. Germline CDR1 is SNHLY and CDR2 is FYNNEI. The length of the CDR3 is 20 residues. The V gene end was trimmed by 0 bases and the J gene end by 6 bases; junction bases not matched to a gene: 21. The CDR3 nucleotides are TGTGCCAGCAGTGAAGCCGGGACAGGGCTTTTGAGGTCTACGGGGTGCGAGCAGTACTTC. It is translated as CASSEAGTGLLRSTGCEQYF.

The chain carries TRBV5-6 and TRBJ1-1; 9 positions match TRBD1. The CDR3 extends over 13 amino acids. CDR1 is SGHDT and CDR2 is YYEEEE in the germline V gene. The ends lost 0 bases at V and 8 bases at J; junction bases unmatched: 2. The CDR3 nucleotides are TGTGCCAGCAGCTTGGTAGGGACAGGGGAAGCTTTCTTT. This translates into CASSLVGTGEAFF.

The chain employs TRBV5-1 and TRBJ2-7; D is unclear. This CDR3 has 13 amino acids. Germline V lookup: CDR1 SGHRS, CDR2 YFSETQ. V lost 0 bases, J lost 3 bases, and 7 bases lay in between. The CDR3 DNA reads TGCGCCAGCAGCTTGGCGGTATTCTACGAGCAGTACTTC. The encoded protein is CASSLAVFYEQYF.

The chain recombines TRBV19 with TRBJ2-7; 9 bases fit TRBD1. J lost 6 bases, V lost 9 bases, and 9 bases had no gene match. The CDR3 has 13 residues. Germline CDR1 is LNHDA and CDR2 is SQIVND (reference sequence). The CDR3 protein is CASTPGQGLEQYF. CDR3 DNA sequence: TGTGCCAGCACACCGGGACAGGGCCTCGAGCAGTACTTC.

The chain has TRBV21-1 and TRBJ2-7; the table's D call TRBD1 went unverified against the DNA. TRBV21-1 is termed a pseudogene. CDR3 size: 15 residues. The CDR3 nucleotides read TGTGCCAGCAGCCGGCCGGGACAGGGGGCCTACGAGCAGTACTTC. Translation: CASSRPGQGAYEQYF.

This clone was counted a single time. The rearrangement uses TRBV19 and TRBJ1-1; perhaps TRBD1 as D (5 bases). CDR1 LNHDA and CDR2 SQIVND come from the germline V gene (reference sequence). This CDR3 comprises 16 residues. V was shortened by 5 bases and J by 0 bases, with 16 bases between the two germline ends. DNA of the CDR3: TGTGCCAGTAGTGTCACCCCGACAGTTATGAACACTGAAGCTTTCTTT. Translating gives CASSVTPTVMNTEAFF.

The V and J genes are TRBV6-1 and TRBJ1-2, with 7 bases aligning to TRBD1. The V and J ends lost 6 bases and 4 bases, in that order; junction bases with no gene match: 5. The CDR3 extends over 13 amino acids. CDR1 MNHNS and CDR2 SASEGT come from the germline V gene. CDR3 region: CASREGQRYGYTF. The DNA of the CDR3 is TGTGCCAGCAGGGAGGGACAGCGCTATGGCTACACCTTC.

The chain joins TRBV7-6 to TRBJ2-7, with 8 nucleotides matching TRBD1. Germline CDR1 is SGHVS and CDR2 is FNYEAQ. This CDR3 has 15 amino acids. V shed 2 bases and J 1 base; nucleotides not matched to a gene: 4. CDR3 region: CASSLNQGASYEQYF. The DNA of the CDR3 is TGTGCCAGCAGCTTAAACCAGGGGGCTTCCTACGAGCAGTACTTC.

This clone occurred once. The chain links TRBV9 to TRBJ2-1; the match to TRBD1 covers 12 bases. The trim removed 0 bases at V and 6 bases at J, leaving 4 bases unmatched. The CDR3 is 16 residues long. Germline lookup yields CDR1 SGDLS and CDR2 YYNGEE. The CDR3 DNA reads as TGTGCCAGCAGCGTAGGGGACAGGGGGCTGGGCAATGAGCAGTTCTTC. Translated: CASSVGDRGLGNEQFF. The full variable domain, completed using reference TRBV9 and TRBJ2-1, is DSGVTQTPKHLITATGQRVTLRCSPRSGDLSVYWYQQSLDQGLQFLIQYYNGEERAKGNILERFSAQQFPDLHSELNLSSLELGDSALYFCASSVGDRGLGNEQFFGPGTRLTVL.

CDR3 loop: CASSATGTGGTGELFF. DNA for the CDR3: TGCGCCAGCAGCGCCACCGGGACGGGAGGGACCGGGGAGCTGTTTTTT. This chain connects TRBV5-1 to TRBJ2-2; 8 bases are shared with TRBD2. The CDR3 covers 16 residues. Germline CDR1 SGHRS, CDR2 YFSETQ. V was clipped by 4 bases and J by 5 bases; unmatched bases: 10.

V usage is TRBV19 and J usage is TRBJ1-4; 7 nucleotides line up with TRBD1. Germline loops: CDR1 LNHDA, CDR2 SQIVND (reference sequence). Unmatched junction bases numbered 1, after V lost 3 bases and J lost 3 bases. The CDR3 length is 14 residues. The CDR3 reads CASSIQGANEKLFF. The CDR3 DNA follows: TGTGCCAGTAGTATCCAGGGGGCTAATGAAAAACTGTTTTTT.

This clone was detected only a few times. The V call is TRBV19, the J call TRBJ2-4; D possibly corresponds to TRBD2 (6 bases). Germline assignment: CDR1 LNHDA and CDR2 SQIVND (reference sequence). V dropped 1 base and J dropped 1 base, with 14 bases sitting between them. This CDR3 region has 17 residues. The CDR3 spells CASSIVGDFLAKNIQYF. The CDR3 coding sequence is TGTGCCAGTAGTATAGTCGGGGACTTTCTGGCCAAAAACATTCAGTACTTC.

The chain recombines TRBV4-1 with TRBJ2-6; TRBD2 matches 7 bases. CDR1 is MGHRA, CDR2 YSYEKL, per germline. V was pared by 1 base and J by 2 bases, with 17 bases of the junction left unmatched. The CDR3 has 21 residues. CDR3 amino acids: CASSQVWGRGGSAPGANVLTF. CDR3 nucleotides: TGCGCCAGCAGCCAAGTTTGGGGTCGGGGCGGGAGTGCTCCTGGGGCCAACGTCCTGACTTTC.

The V call is TRBV28, the J call TRBJ1-2; TRBD1 might be the D (5 bases). The CDR3 is 13 amino acids. CDR1 and CDR2 (germline): MDHEN, SYDVKM. Trimming removed 3 bases from V and 8 bases from J, with 13 bases in between. CDR3 sequence reads: CASSFSGPSGYTF. The CDR3 bases are TGTGCCAGCAGTTTCTCAGGGCCGTCGGGCTACACCTTC.

The V and J genes are TRBV28 and TRBJ1-1, with 9 bases lining up with TRBD1. Germline V gene data show CDR1 as MDHEN and CDR2 as SYDVKM. CDR3 length equals 17 residues. The trim removed 3 bases at V and 7 bases at J, leaving 15 bases unmatched. The CDR3 bases are TGTGCCAGCAGTTTGCTACAGGGGGCGCTCGGGTTAGGTGAAGCTTTCTTT. It encodes CASSLLQGALGLGEAFF.

CDR3 sequence reads: CASRGGTGRNNEQFF. The CDR3 nucleotides read TGTGCCAGCAGAGGCGGGACAGGACGGAACAATGAGCAGTTCTTC. J is TRBJ2-1 and V is TRBV2; 8 bases line up with TRBD1. The CDR3 is 15 residues long. Germline V gives CDR1 SNHLY, CDR2 FYNNEI. V dropped 6 bases and J dropped 5; count of bases not matched to a gene: 9. The whole variable domain, filled in from reference TRBV2 and TRBJ2-1, reads EPEVTQTPSHQVTQMGQEVILRCVPISNHLYFYWYRQILGQKVEFLVSFYNNEISEKSEIFDDQFSVERPDGSNFTLKIRSTKLEDSAMYFCASRGGTGRNNEQFFGPGTRLTVL.

The chain has TRBV4-2 and TRBJ2-3; the match to TRBD2 covers 14 bases. V was pared by 7 bases and J by 6 bases, with 9 bases of the junction left unmatched. CDR1 LGHNA and CDR2 YNFKEQ come from the germline V gene. The CDR3 has 16 residues. CDR3 sequence: CASTKGTSGSSDTQYF. In nucleotides, the CDR3 is TGTGCCAGCACCAAGGGGACTAGCGGGAGTTCGGATACGCAGTATTTT.

The CDR3 spells CASKGGETQYF. The CDR3 region has the DNA TGTGCCAGCAAGGGAGGAGAGACCCAGTACTTC. This rearrangement joins TRBV6-5 to TRBJ2-5, with a possible D match to TRBD2 (6 bases). The CDR3 is 11 residues long. Germline CDR1 and CDR2: MNHEY and SVGAGI. Trimming took off 7 bases at V and 4 bases at J, with 7 bases between the two ends.

This clone was seen a handful of times. This rearrangement joins TRBV7-8 to TRBJ1-4; D remains unclear. Trimming stripped 3 bases from V and 0 bases from J, with 5 bases between. Germline V gene lookup returns CDR1 SGHVS and CDR2 FQNEAQ. CDR3 size: 14 residues. The CDR3 sequence: CASSFGATNEKLFF. The DNA for the CDR3 is TGTGCCAGCAGCTTCGGTGCAACTAATGAAAAACTGTTTTTT.

This chain joins TRBV19 and TRBJ1-3; the D gene is possibly TRBD1 (6 bases). Germline CDR1 is LNHDA and CDR2 is SQIVND (reference sequence). The V end was cut by 5 bases, the J end by 0 bases, with 17 bases between. The length of the CDR3 is 17 residues. In DNA, the CDR3 is TGTGCCAGTAGTGTTGGCTCAACAGGGAACTCTGGAAACACCATATATTTT. It is translated as CASSVGSTGNSGNTIYF.